Sequencing of this T cell receptor beta chain was carried out in a study of blood T cells in healthy people across ages. Combining a sample-barcoded 5' primer with a J-beta primer mix, a second PCR ran for about 6 to 12 cycles. TCRdb itself ran the 5' RACE reads through MiXCR, one entry per CDR3 protein. The sample records hundreds of thousands of distinct CDR3 sequences, roughly 46% being singletons. Each donor supplied roughly 9.2 milliliters of peripheral blood. This sequence was found in an older man in good health. Sequenced material: blood.

CDR3 DNA: TGTGCCAGCAGCTTCGCGGAAGTCAATGAGCAGTTCTTC. It specifies CASSFAEVNEQFF. This chain connects TRBV7-2 to TRBJ2-1; D is undetermined. The germline V and J ends were trimmed by 3 bases and 6 bases, with 9 bases remaining between them. This CDR3 spans 13 amino acids. The germline CDR1 and CDR2 sequences are SGHTA and FQGNSA. The full variable domain, in which reference TRBV7-2 and TRBJ2-1 provide the parts outside the CDR3, is GAGVSQSPSNKVTEKGKDVELRCDPISGHTALYWYRQSLGQGLEFLIYFQGNSAPDKSGLPSDRFSAERTGGSVSTLTIQRTQQEDSAVYLCASSFAEVNEQFFGPGTRLTVL.